This note documents a single T cell receptor beta chain sequence. The data originate from a study of cytomegalovirus exposure and HLA in healthy donors. V gave up 4 bases and J gave up 1 base, with 8 bases separating them. CDR3 size: 13 residues. Germline-derived CDR1 and CDR2 are SQVTM and ANQGSEA. Primers: 60 Vbeta forward and 13 Jbeta reverse. TCRdb's copy holds only in-frame clones and misses some; the assay was immunoSEQ multiplex PCR. This sample has approximately 130,000 clones, with approximately 10% found just once. The sample was PBMCs. This clonotype was obtained from a middle-aged woman in good health and CMV-seropositive. The chain links TRBV29-1 to TRBJ1-5; the D gene is possibly TRBD1 (6 bases). CDR3 sequence reads: CSVGQGSNQPQHF. CDR3 nucleotide sequence: TGCAGCGTTGGTCAGGGGAGCAATCAGCCCCAGCATTTT.